This TCR beta chain stems from a study of OX40 agonist ivuxolimab in advanced cancers. The overall study: Three patients, one with hepatocellular carcinoma and two with cutaneous melanoma, responded partially.

Repertoires were generated with immunoSEQ multiplex PCR, while TCRdb's copy carries only in-frame clones and drops some. The sample includes tens of thousands of clones, about 90% seen only once; the top ten take around 2.8%. Samples were taken at baseline and on day 1 of cycles 4 and 7. Trimming stripped 4 bases from V and 1 base from J, with 13 bases between. The length of the CDR3 is 16 residues. Germline V gene lookup returns CDR1 SGHNT and CDR2 YENEEA. This chain joins TRBV11-3 and TRBJ2-2, with TRBD1 as a possible D gene (6 bases). Here the sequenced sample was CD4+ or CD8+ T cells sorted from blood, taken in a trial of the OX40 agonist ivuxolimab. This receptor was obtained from an adult with an advanced solid tumor such as melanoma, head and neck, liver or kidney cancer. In DNA, the CDR3 is TGTGCCAGCAGCTCGGCAGGACAGATGAACACCGGGGAGCTGTTTTTT. It yields the protein CASSSAGQMNTGELFF.